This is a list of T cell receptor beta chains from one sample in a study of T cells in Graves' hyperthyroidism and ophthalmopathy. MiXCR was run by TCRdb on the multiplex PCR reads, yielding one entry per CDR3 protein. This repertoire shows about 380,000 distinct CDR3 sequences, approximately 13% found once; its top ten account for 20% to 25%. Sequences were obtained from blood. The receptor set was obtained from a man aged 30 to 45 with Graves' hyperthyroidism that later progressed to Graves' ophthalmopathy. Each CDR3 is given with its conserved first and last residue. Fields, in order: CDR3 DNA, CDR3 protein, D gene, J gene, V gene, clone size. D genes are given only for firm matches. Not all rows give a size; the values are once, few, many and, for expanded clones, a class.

DNA: TGCGCCAGCAGCCAACCCGGGACAGGGACCAGGGATGAGCAGTTCTTC
CDR3: CASSQPGTGTRDEQFF
D: TRBD1
J: TRBJ2-1
V: TRBV4-1
size: few

DNA: TGTGCCAGCAGCTTGAAGGCAGGGCGGGATTCGGGGACTGAAGCTTTCTTT
CDR3: CASSLKAGRDSGTEAFF
D: .
J: TRBJ1-1
V: TRBV5-5
size: .

DNA: TGTGCCAGCAGCCACCCCCCCGAGGGCTCCTACAATGAGCAGTTCTTC
CDR3: CASSHPPEGSYNEQFF
D: .
J: TRBJ2-1
V: TRBV7-9
size: many

DNA: TGTGCCAGCAGCCCGCCCCGAAATCCCTACGAGCAGTACTTC
CDR3: CASSPPRNPYEQYF
D: .
J: TRBJ2-7
V: TRBV14
size: .

DNA: TGTGCCAGCTGCTCATTTGGGACACTCCGAACCCGGGACACCATATATTTT
CDR3: CASCSFGTLRTRDTIYF
D: .
J: TRBJ1-3
V: TRBV6-1
size: .

DNA: TGCAGTGACTCCCCCCCGGGCACCTATGGCTACACCTTC
CDR3: CSDSPPGTYGYTF
D: .
J: TRBJ1-2
V: TRBV20-1
size: few

DNA: TGTGCCACCAGTGAGGGGGTAAGCACCGGGGAGCTGTTTTTT
CDR3: CATSEGVSTGELFF
D: .
J: TRBJ2-2
V: TRBV24-1
size: .

DNA: TGTGCCAGCAGCGTAGTGGCAGATACGCAGTATTTT
CDR3: CASSVVADTQYF
D: .
J: TRBJ2-3
V: TRBV9
size: .

DNA: TGTGCCTGGAGTTTCGGGATTGATACGCAGTATTTT
CDR3: CAWSFGIDTQYF
D: .
J: TRBJ2-3
V: TRBV30
size: many

DNA: TGTGCCAGCAGTTACTCGACAGGGTTCTACGAGCAGTACTTC
CDR3: CASSYSTGFYEQYF
D: TRBD1
J: TRBJ2-7
V: TRBV6-2/TRBV6-3
size: many

DNA: TGTGCCTGGAGTGTGCAGGGAGAGACCCAGTACTTC
CDR3: CAWSVQGETQYF
D: .
J: TRBJ2-5
V: TRBV30
size: many

DNA: TGCGCCAGCAGAACTAGGACAGGCTCCTACGAGCAGTACTTC
CDR3: CASRTRTGSYEQYF
D: TRBD1
J: TRBJ2-7
V: TRBV5-1
size: .

DNA: TGTGCCAGCAGTTGGCAGATGAATCCGAATAATTCACCCCTCCACTTT
CDR3: CASSWQMNPNNSPLHF
D: .
J: TRBJ1-6
V: TRBV28
size: few

DNA: TGTGCCAGCAGTGAAGCCGGATGGGGTGAAGCTTTCTTT
CDR3: CASSEAGWGEAFF
D: .
J: TRBJ1-1
V: TRBV2
size: many

DNA: TGTGCCAGCAGTTTATACCCCCTGGACAGGGAATTTCGCTCTGGGGCCAACGTCCTGACTTTC
CDR3: CASSLYPLDREFRSGANVLTF
D: TRBD1
J: TRBJ2-6
V: TRBV27
size: .

DNA: TGCAGTGCTAGGTCCGGGACAGGGTCTACCCTCCACTTT
CDR3: CSARSGTGSTLHF
D: TRBD1
J: TRBJ1-6
V: TRBV20-1
size: .

DNA: TGTGCCAGTCGGATGGGCAGGATCTACGAGCAGTACTTC
CDR3: CASRMGRIYEQYF
D: .
J: TRBJ2-7
V: TRBV6-1
size: many

DNA: TGTGCCAGCAGCTGGGCGCTGGGCAGGGGAAGAGGAGAGACCCAGTACTTC
CDR3: CASSWALGRGRGETQYF
D: .
J: TRBJ2-5
V: TRBV5-6
size: few

DNA: TGTGCCAGCAGGGGATATCAGCCCCAGCATTTT
CDR3: CASRGYQPQHF
D: .
J: TRBJ1-5
V: TRBV27
size: many

DNA: TGTGCCAGCAGCCCTTCGGACAGGGAGTATCAGCCCCAGCATTTT
CDR3: CASSPSDREYQPQHF
D: TRBD1
J: TRBJ1-5
V: TRBV28
size: .

DNA: TGTGCCAGCAGCCAACTGCTTCGGGAGACCCAGTACTTC
CDR3: CASSQLLRETQYF
D: .
J: TRBJ2-5
V: TRBV4-2
size: .

DNA: TGTGCCAGCACCCTCCGGGGGGGGCCGAGTATCAATGAGCAGTTCTTC
CDR3: CASTLRGGPSINEQFF
D: TRBD2
J: TRBJ2-1
V: TRBV7-6
size: .

DNA: TGTGCCAGCAGCCCGGGACAGGGAAGAAATTCACCCCTCCACTTT
CDR3: CASSPGQGRNSPLHF
D: TRBD1
J: TRBJ1-6
V: TRBV7-9
size: .

DNA: TGCAGTGCTAGTAGGGGGAATCAAAACATTCAGTACTTC
CDR3: CSASRGNQNIQYF
D: .
J: TRBJ2-4
V: TRBV20-1
size: many

DNA: TGTGCCACGGGAGGCGGAGGTTCTAATTCACCCCTCCACTTT
CDR3: CATGGGGSNSPLHF
D: .
J: TRBJ1-6
V: TRBV28
size: many

DNA: TGTGCCAGTAACCGCGGACAGACGAACACTGAAGCTTTCTTT
CDR3: CASNRGQTNTEAFF
D: .
J: TRBJ1-1
V: TRBV19
size: .

DNA: TGTGCCAGCAGCCCCGGACAGGGGATGCGTAATTCACCCCTCCACTTT
CDR3: CASSPGQGMRNSPLHF
D: TRBD1
J: TRBJ1-6
V: TRBV6-1
size: many

DNA: TGTGCCAGCAGCTTAGCCGGTGCAGGCAACACCTTC
CDR3: CASSLAGAGNTF
D: .
J: TRBJ1-2
V: TRBV7-9
size: many

DNA: TGTGCCAGCAGTCCGAATGTGTTGGGGAAACTGTTTTTT
CDR3: CASSPNVLGKLFF
D: .
J: TRBJ1-4
V: TRBV2
size: many

DNA: TGTGCCAGCAGTTTAGGGGGACAGGAGTATGGCTACACCTTC
CDR3: CASSLGGQEYGYTF
D: TRBD1
J: TRBJ1-2
V: TRBV28
size: many

DNA: TGTGCCAGCGTTTCGGGAAGCAATCAGCCCCAGCATTTT
CDR3: CASVSGSNQPQHF
D: .
J: TRBJ1-5
V: TRBV2
size: many

DNA: TGTGCCAGCAGCCCGAATGCGGAGGTCTTTTTAGAGCAGTACTTC
CDR3: CASSPNAEVFLEQYF
D: .
J: TRBJ2-7
V: TRBV28
size: many

DNA: TGTGCCAGCAGTTTATCGGTGGGGGTGAACACTGAAGCTTTCTTT
CDR3: CASSLSVGVNTEAFF
D: .
J: TRBJ1-1
V: TRBV27
size: .

DNA: TGTGCCAGCAGCTTGGATTCCCATTTTAAAGAGACCCAGTACTTC
CDR3: CASSLDSHFKETQYF
D: .
J: TRBJ2-5
V: TRBV5-5
size: .